Listed below are T cell receptor beta chains from one sample, sequenced in a study of T cells after yellow fever vaccination. One entry per CDR3 protein, called by TCRdb with MiXCR from the 5' RACE reads. The sample has over 250,000 distinct CDR3 sequences; approximately 4% are singletons. The material sequenced was PBMCs, taken 5 days after the yellow fever booster vaccination. Receptor source: a man between 18 and 35 years old who received the YFV17D yellow fever vaccine. Each CDR3 is given with its conserved first and last residue. The order of the fields is J gene, V gene, D gene, clone size, CDR3 protein, CDR3 DNA. A D gene is named only where the DNA matches it firmly. Where a row states a size, it is once, few, many or the class of an expanded clone; other rows omit it.

J gene: TRBJ1-1
V gene: TRBV5-1
D gene: TRBD1
clone size: many
CDR3 protein: CASSRDSHANTEAFF
CDR3 DNA: TGCGCCAGCAGTCGGGACAGCCACGCTAACACTGAAGCTTTCTTT

J gene: TRBJ1-4
V gene: TRBV6-5
D gene: .
clone size: .
CDR3 protein: CASSYGVEPNEKLFF
CDR3 DNA: TGTGCCAGCAGTTATGGGGTAGAACCTAATGAAAAACTGTTTTTT

J gene: TRBJ2-7
V gene: TRBV28
D gene: .
clone size: few
CDR3 protein: CASSFEARGSYEQYF
CDR3 DNA: TGTGCCAGCAGTTTTGAGGCCCGAGGCTCCTACGAGCAGTACTTC

J gene: TRBJ2-3
V gene: TRBV4-2
D gene: .
clone size: few
CDR3 protein: CASSQEERSTDTQYF
CDR3 DNA: TGTGCCAGCAGCCAAGAGGAGCGCTCAACAGATACGCAGTATTTT

J gene: TRBJ2-3
V gene: TRBV4-3
D gene: .
clone size: .
CDR3 protein: CASSRSHGLTSTDTQYF
CDR3 DNA: TGCGCCAGCAGCCGCTCTCATGGCTTAACTAGCACAGATACGCAGTATTTT

J gene: TRBJ1-4
V gene: TRBV14
D gene: .
clone size: few
CDR3 protein: CASSQWGRLNEKLFF
CDR3 DNA: TGTGCCAGCAGCCAATGGGGACGGCTGAATGAAAAACTGTTTTTT

J gene: TRBJ1-1
V gene: TRBV2
D gene: .
clone size: .
CDR3 protein: CASSEDGAFF
CDR3 DNA: TGTGCCAGCAGTGAAGACGGAGCTTTCTTT

J gene: TRBJ2-7
V gene: TRBV20-1
D gene: .
clone size: few
CDR3 protein: CSARLWTGEQYF
CDR3 DNA: TGCAGTGCTAGACTATGGACGGGGGAGCAGTACTTC

J gene: TRBJ2-2
V gene: TRBV6-6
D gene: .
clone size: many
CDR3 protein: CACDRSGTGELFF
CDR3 DNA: TGTGCCTGTGACAGGTCAGGGACCGGGGAGCTGTTTTTT

J gene: TRBJ1-2
V gene: TRBV6-5
D gene: TRBD1
clone size: few
CDR3 protein: CASSYSYGQGYGYTF
CDR3 DNA: TGTGCCAGCAGTTACTCCTATGGACAGGGCTATGGCTACACCTTC

J gene: TRBJ2-2
V gene: TRBV3-1
D gene: .
clone size: many
CDR3 protein: CASSRGEANTGELFF
CDR3 DNA: TGTGCCAGCAGCCGGGGTGAGGCGAACACCGGGGAGCTGTTTTTT

J gene: TRBJ2-7
V gene: TRBV20-1
D gene: .
clone size: few
CDR3 protein: CSAKPPRDNYEQYF
CDR3 DNA: TGCAGTGCTAAGCCACCCCGGGACAACTACGAGCAGTACTTC

J gene: TRBJ1-2
V gene: TRBV7-6
D gene: .
clone size: .
CDR3 protein: CASSLEAGAKGYTF
CDR3 DNA: TGTGCCAGCAGCTTAGAGGCAGGGGCAAAAGGCTACACCTTC

J gene: TRBJ2-7
V gene: TRBV20-1
D gene: .
clone size: few
CDR3 protein: CSARGRDAFYEQYF
CDR3 DNA: TGCAGTGCTAGGGGTCGGGACGCTTTCTACGAGCAGTACTTC

J gene: TRBJ1-1
V gene: TRBV27
D gene: .
clone size: few
CDR3 protein: CASSFTRTNTEAFF
CDR3 DNA: TGTGCCAGCAGTTTTACGCGGACGAACACTGAAGCTTTCTTT

J gene: TRBJ2-7
V gene: TRBV7-2
D gene: .
clone size: many
CDR3 protein: CASSTRTAGSYEQYF
CDR3 DNA: TGTGCCAGCAGCACGAGAACCGCAGGTTCCTACGAGCAGTACTTC

J gene: TRBJ2-5
V gene: TRBV5-8
D gene: TRBD2
clone size: .
CDR3 protein: CASSKGLAGEQETQYF
CDR3 DNA: TGTGCCAGCAGCAAAGGACTAGCGGGGGAGCAAGAGACCCAGTACTTC

J gene: TRBJ2-3
V gene: TRBV20-1
D gene: .
clone size: few
CDR3 protein: CSAPLGAGSIGQYF
CDR3 DNA: TGCAGTGCCCCCTTGGGGGCGGGGTCGATAGGGCAGTATTTT

J gene: TRBJ1-5
V gene: TRBV28
D gene: TRBD1
clone size: few
CDR3 protein: CASRHRDRVRSGNQPQHF
CDR3 DNA: TGTGCCAGCAGACACCGGGACAGGGTAAGAAGCGGCAATCAGCCCCAGCATTTT

J gene: TRBJ2-7
V gene: TRBV7-2
D gene: TRBD2
clone size: .
CDR3 protein: CASSLIGAGAYEQYF
CDR3 DNA: TGTGCCAGCAGCTTAATAGGAGCGGGGGCCTACGAGCAGTACTTC

J gene: TRBJ1-2
V gene: TRBV5-4
D gene: .
clone size: few
CDR3 protein: CASSLVTSYGYTF
CDR3 DNA: TGTGCCAGCAGCTTGGTAACTTCCTATGGCTACACCTTC

J gene: TRBJ2-7
V gene: TRBV6-2/TRBV6-3
D gene: .
clone size: few
CDR3 protein: CASSWGREEYEQYF
CDR3 DNA: TGTGCCAGCAGTTGGGGGCGCGAGGAATACGAGCAGTACTTC

J gene: TRBJ1-6
V gene: TRBV10-3
D gene: .
clone size: .
CDR3 protein: CAISESVDSYNSPLHF
CDR3 DNA: TGTGCCATCAGTGAGTCGGTAGACTCCTATAATTCACCCCTCCACTTT

J gene: TRBJ1-5
V gene: TRBV11-2
D gene: .
clone size: many
CDR3 protein: CASSLDRGHQPQHF
CDR3 DNA: TGTGCCAGCAGCTTAGATCGAGGGCATCAGCCCCAGCATTTT

J gene: TRBJ2-1
V gene: TRBV12-3/TRBV12-4
D gene: .
clone size: .
CDR3 protein: CASSIGVNEQFF
CDR3 DNA: TGTGCCAGCAGTATAGGTGTCAATGAGCAGTTCTTC